A selection of T cell receptor beta chains follows, all from one sample in a study of cytomegalovirus exposure and HLA in healthy donors. Libraries were prepared by immunoSEQ multiplex PCR; TCRdb keeps only in-frame clonotypes and omits some of them. The table has about 120,000 clones, roughly 80% seen once. The sample comprised PBMCs. The receptors were sampled from a man aged 25-45 years in good health and CMV-seronegative. Both conserved end residues are part of each CDR3. Each record gives: J gene, V gene, D gene, clone size, CDR3 DNA, CDR3 protein. D genes are given only for firm matches. Size is omitted from some rows. Given values are once, few, many or a class for expanded clones.

J gene: TRBJ1-4
V gene: TRBV11-3
D gene: TRBD1
clone size: -
CDR3 DNA: TGTGCCAGCAGCCGACAGGGGGAAAAACTGTTTTTT
CDR3 protein: CASSRQGEKLFF

J gene: TRBJ2-7
V gene: TRBV5-4
D gene: TRBD1
clone size: -
CDR3 DNA: TGTGCCAGCAGCGCCGGGACAGGGGGTAACGAGCAGTACTTC
CDR3 protein: CASSAGTGGNEQYF

J gene: TRBJ1-3
V gene: TRBV28
D gene: -
clone size: once
CDR3 DNA: TGTGCCAGCAGCACCCAACAGGACGGCTCTGGAAACACCATATATTTT
CDR3 protein: CASSTQQDGSGNTIYF

J gene: TRBJ2-7
V gene: TRBV29-1
D gene: TRBD1
clone size: -
CDR3 DNA: TGCAGCGTTGAACTAGTGGACAGGGCCCACGAGCAGTACTTC
CDR3 protein: CSVELVDRAHEQYF

J gene: TRBJ2-6
V gene: TRBV15
D gene: -
clone size: -
CDR3 DNA: TGTGCCACCAGCAGAGATCTGGGCATCGGCTCTGGGGCCAACGGCCTGACTTTC
CDR3 protein: CATSRDLGIGSGANGLTF

J gene: TRBJ2-3
V gene: TRBV10-1
D gene: TRBD1
clone size: once
CDR3 DNA: TGCGCCAGCAGTGAGTCTAGGGACAGGGGACGGGATACGCAGTATTTT
CDR3 protein: CASSESRDRGRDTQYF

J gene: TRBJ1-4
V gene: TRBV15
D gene: TRBD1
clone size: -
CDR3 DNA: TGTGCCACCAGCGGGACAGCGCGGAATGAAAAACTGTTTTTT
CDR3 protein: CATSGTARNEKLFF

J gene: TRBJ1-1
V gene: TRBV5-1
D gene: -
clone size: -
CDR3 DNA: TGCGCCAGCAGCGGGGGGACGGCCGACACTGAAGCTTTCTTT
CDR3 protein: CASSGGTADTEAFF

J gene: TRBJ1-2
V gene: TRBV18
D gene: TRBD1
clone size: once
CDR3 DNA: TGTGCCAGCTCACCTACAGGGGATTCCTATGGCTACACCTTC
CDR3 protein: CASSPTGDSYGYTF

J gene: TRBJ1-1
V gene: TRBV14
D gene: -
clone size: -
CDR3 DNA: TGTGCCAGCAGCCAAGCTCTGAACACTGAAGCTTTCTTT
CDR3 protein: CASSQALNTEAFF

J gene: TRBJ1-5
V gene: TRBV29-1
D gene: -
clone size: -
CDR3 DNA: TGCAGCGTAGTGGGCTCCCATAGCAATCAGCCCCAGCATTTT
CDR3 protein: CSVVGSHSNQPQHF

J gene: TRBJ2-7
V gene: TRBV28
D gene: TRBD1
clone size: -
CDR3 DNA: TGTGCCAGCAGGCGGGACAGGGGCACCTACGAGCAGTACTTC
CDR3 protein: CASRRDRGTYEQYF

J gene: TRBJ2-3
V gene: TRBV2
D gene: -
clone size: -
CDR3 DNA: TGTGCCAGCAGCGCCCGCCGGGTTGCGGCAGATACGCAGTATTTT
CDR3 protein: CASSARRVAADTQYF

J gene: TRBJ2-7
V gene: TRBV2
D gene: -
clone size: -
CDR3 DNA: TGTGCCAGCAGTGAAGAGGGGGAGCAGTACTTC
CDR3 protein: CASSEEGEQYF

J gene: TRBJ1-2
V gene: TRBV2
D gene: -
clone size: -
CDR3 DNA: TGTGCCAGCAGTGAGGAGACCTATGGCTACACCTTC
CDR3 protein: CASSEETYGYTF

J gene: TRBJ2-7
V gene: TRBV19
D gene: TRBD1
clone size: few
CDR3 DNA: TGTGCCAGTAGTGCCCGCTCCCAGGGGGCGATCTACGAGCAGTACTTC
CDR3 protein: CASSARSQGAIYEQYF

J gene: TRBJ1-5
V gene: TRBV6-1
D gene: TRBD1
clone size: -
CDR3 DNA: TGTGCCAGCAGTCCCCTGACAGGGGGCAATCAGCCCCAGCATTTT
CDR3 protein: CASSPLTGGNQPQHF

J gene: TRBJ2-7
V gene: TRBV6-5
D gene: TRBD2
clone size: -
CDR3 DNA: TGTGCCAGCAGTTCCTCGGGGGGCTACGAGCAGTACTTC
CDR3 protein: CASSSSGGYEQYF

J gene: TRBJ1-6
V gene: TRBV28
D gene: TRBD1
clone size: once
CDR3 DNA: TGTGCCAGCGACAGGGCCCTCTATAATTCACCCCTCCACTTT
CDR3 protein: CASDRALYNSPLHF

J gene: TRBJ2-7
V gene: TRBV10-1
D gene: TRBD1
clone size: -
CDR3 DNA: TGCGCCAGCAGTGAGGTCCGGGACAGGGGCCACGAGCAGTACTTC
CDR3 protein: CASSEVRDRGHEQYF

J gene: TRBJ2-6
V gene: TRBV5-1
D gene: TRBD1
clone size: few
CDR3 DNA: TGCGCCAGCGGACAGGGGGCTTCCGGGGCCAACGTCCTGACTTTC
CDR3 protein: CASGQGASGANVLTF

J gene: TRBJ2-5
V gene: TRBV5-1
D gene: TRBD1
clone size: -
CDR3 DNA: TGCGCCAGCAGCTTACAGGGGGCCCAGACTACTACAGAGCAGTACTTC
CDR3 protein: CASSLQGAQTTTEQYF

J gene: TRBJ2-1
V gene: TRBV5-4
D gene: TRBD2
clone size: -
CDR3 DNA: TGTGCCAGCATAGCAGAGGGACTACGTTTTAACGAGCAGTTCTTC
CDR3 protein: CASIAEGLRFNEQFF

J gene: TRBJ2-1
V gene: TRBV5-4
D gene: TRBD2
clone size: -
CDR3 DNA: TGTGCCAGCAGCTTGGGGCGGGGGAGCTCCTACAATGAGCAGTTCTTC
CDR3 protein: CASSLGRGSSYNEQFF

J gene: TRBJ2-7
V gene: TRBV5-6
D gene: TRBD2
clone size: -
CDR3 DNA: TGTGCCAGCAGCGGCGTGCGCGGGGGGGCGGAAGAGCAGTACTTC
CDR3 protein: CASSGVRGGAEEQYF

J gene: TRBJ1-6
V gene: TRBV5-4
D gene: -
clone size: -
CDR3 DNA: TGTGCCAGCAGCGACGGGACACCTAATTCACCCCTCCACTTT
CDR3 protein: CASSDGTPNSPLHF

J gene: TRBJ2-2
V gene: TRBV19
D gene: TRBD1
clone size: -
CDR3 DNA: TGTGCCAGTAGTATAATAGGACAGGGGGCGCCCGGGGAGCTGTTTTTT
CDR3 protein: CASSIIGQGAPGELFF

J gene: TRBJ2-5
V gene: TRBV5-6
D gene: TRBD1
clone size: few
CDR3 DNA: TGTGCCAGCAGCTTGGGGACAGGCATCCAAGAGACCCAGTACTTC
CDR3 protein: CASSLGTGIQETQYF

J gene: TRBJ2-7
V gene: TRBV27
D gene: TRBD1
clone size: -
CDR3 DNA: TGTGCCAGCAGTTTGAGGGACAGGGTGCTCTACGAGCAGTACTTC
CDR3 protein: CASSLRDRVLYEQYF

J gene: TRBJ1-1
V gene: TRBV7-9
D gene: -
clone size: -
CDR3 DNA: TGTGCCAGCAGCTTATATGCGGCTGAAGCTTTCTTT
CDR3 protein: CASSLYAAEAFF

J gene: TRBJ1-5
V gene: TRBV2
D gene: TRBD1
clone size: -
CDR3 DNA: TGTGCCAGCAGCCCACAGGGGCCAGGGAGCAATCAGCCCCAGCATTTT
CDR3 protein: CASSPQGPGSNQPQHF

J gene: TRBJ2-7
V gene: TRBV7-2
D gene: TRBD1
clone size: -
CDR3 DNA: TGTGCCAGCAGCTTGGGCCCGGGACAGATCTACGAGCAGTACTTC
CDR3 protein: CASSLGPGQIYEQYF

J gene: TRBJ1-4
V gene: TRBV6-6
D gene: -
clone size: few
CDR3 DNA: TGTGCCAGCAGCCTTGGGGGCACTAATGAAAAACTGTTTTTT
CDR3 protein: CASSLGGTNEKLFF

J gene: TRBJ2-4
V gene: TRBV29-1
D gene: -
clone size: -
CDR3 DNA: TGCAGCGTTGCATCGGCGAACAAAAACAGTCAGTACTTC
CDR3 protein: CSVASANKNSQYF

J gene: TRBJ1-1
V gene: TRBV2
D gene: -
clone size: few
CDR3 DNA: TGTGCCAGCATCGCGAGTTGGAGTACTGAAGCTTTCTTT
CDR3 protein: CASIASWSTEAFF

J gene: TRBJ1-4
V gene: TRBV11-2
D gene: TRBD1
clone size: -
CDR3 DNA: TGTGCCAGCAGCCCCGGGACAGGTGCAACTAATGAAAAACTGTTTTTT
CDR3 protein: CASSPGTGATNEKLFF

J gene: TRBJ2-6
V gene: TRBV6-1
D gene: -
clone size: -
CDR3 DNA: TGTGCCAGCAAGAAAGGGGGTGGTGAGACCAACGTCCTGACTTTC
CDR3 protein: CASKKGGGETNVLTF

J gene: TRBJ1-1
V gene: TRBV5-6
D gene: TRBD1
clone size: few
CDR3 DNA: TGTGCCAGCAGCTACCGGGACAGGGGGCTTAGGGGTGAAGCTTTCTTT
CDR3 protein: CASSYRDRGLRGEAFF

J gene: TRBJ2-7
V gene: TRBV2
D gene: -
clone size: -
CDR3 DNA: TGTGCCAGCAGTTTACAGGGAGGGACCTACGAGCAGTACTTC
CDR3 protein: CASSLQGGTYEQYF

J gene: TRBJ2-2
V gene: TRBV19
D gene: -
clone size: -
CDR3 DNA: TGTGCCAGTCGCCCTACAGGACCGAACACCGGGGAGCTGTTTTTT
CDR3 protein: CASRPTGPNTGELFF

J gene: TRBJ1-1
V gene: TRBV5-5
D gene: -
clone size: -
CDR3 DNA: TGTGCCAGCGCACAGATGAACACTGAAGCTTTCTTT
CDR3 protein: CASAQMNTEAFF

J gene: TRBJ1-2
V gene: TRBV6-1
D gene: -
clone size: -
CDR3 DNA: TGTGCCAGCAGTTCCTCAGGGGCTGGCTACACCTTC
CDR3 protein: CASSSSGAGYTF

J gene: TRBJ2-7
V gene: TRBV27
D gene: TRBD1
clone size: -
CDR3 DNA: TGTGCCAGCGGACAGGGGGCCTACGAGCAGTACTTC
CDR3 protein: CASGQGAYEQYF

J gene: TRBJ2-7
V gene: TRBV11-2
D gene: TRBD1
clone size: -
CDR3 DNA: TGTGCCAGCAGCCCGGGACAGACCGAGCAGTACTTC
CDR3 protein: CASSPGQTEQYF

J gene: TRBJ2-5
V gene: TRBV27
D gene: -
clone size: -
CDR3 DNA: TGTGCCAGCAGTTATCAGGATAGAGAGACCCAGTACTTC
CDR3 protein: CASSYQDRETQYF